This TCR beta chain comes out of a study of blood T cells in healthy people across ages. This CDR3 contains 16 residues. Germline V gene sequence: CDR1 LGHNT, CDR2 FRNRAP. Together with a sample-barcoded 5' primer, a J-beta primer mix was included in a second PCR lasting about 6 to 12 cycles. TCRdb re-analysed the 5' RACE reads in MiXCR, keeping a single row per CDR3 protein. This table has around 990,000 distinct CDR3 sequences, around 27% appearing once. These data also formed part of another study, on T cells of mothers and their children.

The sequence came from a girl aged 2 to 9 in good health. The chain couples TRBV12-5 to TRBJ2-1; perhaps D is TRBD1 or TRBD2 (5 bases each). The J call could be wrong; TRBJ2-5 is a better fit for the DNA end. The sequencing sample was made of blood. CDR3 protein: CASGLPDRGPQETQYF. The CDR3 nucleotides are TGTGCTAGTGGTCTACCGGACCGGGGCCCCCAAGAGACCCAGTACTTC.